This T cell receptor beta chain was captured by sequencing in a study of blood T cell repertoires in COVID-19. Study-level background: T cells, B-cell-depleted T cells, or PBMCs supplied cDNA or gDNA.

Original analysis: Estimation of nucleated cell counts relied on the amplification of reference gene primers. Libraries were prepared by immunoSEQ multiplex PCR; TCRdb keeps only in-frame clonotypes and omits some of them. The DNA gave D and trimming, while V, J and clone size come from that table. The data contain approximately 100,000 clones, around nine tenths of them seen just once; the ten biggest clones take up 17%. V was pared by 0 bases and J by 6 bases, with 16 bases between. This CDR3 has 15 residues. Germline V gives CDR1 SQVTM, CDR2 ANQGSEA. The source is a woman older than 75 in a cohort sampled during active COVID-19. V usage is TRBV29-1 and J usage is TRBJ2-3, with D perhaps matching TRBD2 (5 bases). The sequenced sample was peripheral blood. CDR3 DNA sequence: TGCAGCGTTGAAGATCGGGTGGCTAGCATCGATACGCAGTATTTT. Its protein product is CSVEDRVASIDTQYF.